This entry lists 32 T cell receptor beta chains sequenced from one sample in a study of T-cell memory formation after mild COVID-19. TCRdb re-analysed the 5' RACE reads in MiXCR, keeping a single row per CDR3 protein. The sample lists roughly 240,000 distinct CDR3 sequences, 15% occurring once. The sequencing input was PBMCs or a T cell subset sorted from them (not recorded which). All receptors come from an adult woman who had mild COVID-19 (a few samples of this study predate the infection). Cell type and time point are not known.

The J gene is TRBJ2-6, the V gene TRBV11-2, with no clear D. V was clipped by 5 bases and J by 0 bases, with 20 bases between them. Looked up from germline, CDR1 is SGHAT and CDR2 is FQNNGV. The CDR3 length is 19 residues. CDR3 loop: CASSPTAAVIVSGANVLTF. Written as DNA, the CDR3 is TGTGCCAGCAGCCCAACCGCGGCGGTGATCGTCTCTGGGGCCAACGTCCTGACTTTC.

This chain connects TRBV20-1 to TRBJ1-2, with TRBD1 as a possible D gene (6 bases). V lost 5 bases to trimming and J lost 3 bases, with 13 bases between them. The germline gives CDR1 DFQATT, CDR2 SNEGSKA (reference sequence). This CDR3 is 13 amino acids long. The CDR3 is CSAGIHRDYGYTF. CDR3 nucleotide sequence: TGCAGTGCTGGGATACACAGGGACTATGGCTACACCTTC.

The table lists this clonotype with a few counts. The V gene is TRBV5-1, the J gene TRBJ1-2; D gene ambiguous. Germline values: CDR1 SGHRS, CDR2 YFSETQ. V lost 4 bases and J lost 1, with 8 bases in between. The CDR3 runs 13 residues. CDR3 in DNA: TGCGCCAGCAGCACCACAGTTAACTATGGCTACACCTTC. Encoded protein: CASSTTVNYGYTF.

The chain uses TRBV14 and TRBJ2-2; the match to TRBD1 covers 9 bases. The germline CDR1 and CDR2 sequences are SGHDN and FVKESK. Unmatched junction bases numbered 7, after V lost 5 bases and J lost 6 bases. The CDR3 extends over 15 amino acids. CDR3: CASSMWTGVPGELFF. DNA of the CDR3: TGTGCCAGCAGCATGTGGACAGGGGTCCCCGGGGAGCTGTTTTTT.

The sample holds a few counts of this clonotype. The V and J genes are TRBV6-1 and TRBJ1-2; D uncertain. The V gene lost 3 bases and the J gene lost 3 bases, with 17 bases spanning the gap. This CDR3 is built from 16 residues. Germline V CDR1 and CDR2: MNHNS, SASEGT. The CDR3 sequence is CASSDFWAQAHYGYTF. The CDR3 bases are TGTGCCAGCAGTGACTTTTGGGCCCAAGCTCACTATGGCTACACCTTC.

The CDR3 loop reads CASSGTSHTEAFF. The CDR3 nucleotides read TGTGCCAGCAGCGGCACTTCTCACACTGAAGCTTTCTTT. The rearrangement uses TRBV25-1 and TRBJ1-1; D is uncertain. The V gene lost 6 bases and the J gene lost 3 bases, with 11 bases spanning the gap. Germline loops: CDR1 MGHDK, CDR2 SYGVNS. The CDR3 loop spans 13 amino acids.

This clonotype appeared a few times. The chain joins TRBV12-3 or TRBV12-4 to TRBJ2-7, with a weak D call TRBD1 (5 bases). Between the trimmed V and J ends, which lost 5 bases and 3 bases, there was a span of 11 bases. The CDR3 runs to 13 residues. The CDR3 sequence: CASSPTDRYEQYF. CDR3 in DNA: TGTGCCAGCAGTCCGACAGACCGCTACGAGCAGTACTTC.

This clonotype was detected a few times. The chain joins TRBV6-9 to TRBJ2-5; 8 positions match TRBD1. Germline CDR1 reads MNHGY; CDR2 reads SVAAGI. V was pared by 0 bases and J by 7 bases, with 10 bases of the junction left unmatched. The CDR3 runs to 16 residues. As DNA, the CDR3 is TGTGCCAGCAGTTATTCAGTGCAGGGGGCATTTGTGACCCAGTACTTC. This sequence encodes CASSYSVQGAFVTQYF.

The chain has TRBV5-6 and TRBJ2-5; D gene uncertain. Trimming removed 0 bases at V and 0 bases at J, with 9 bases between. The CDR3 runs 15 residues. The V gene's germline CDR1 is SGHDT and CDR2 YYEEEE. CDR3 nucleotide sequence: TGTGCCAGCAGCTTGGCTATATCGTACCAAGAGACCCAGTACTTC. This gives the protein CASSLAISYQETQYF.

There are a few counts of this clonotype. The chain is built from TRBV12-3 or TRBV12-4 and TRBJ2-5; D may be TRBD2 (6 bases). Deletions cut 1 base from V and 5 bases from J, with 17 bases between. The CDR3 runs to 16 residues. The CDR3 region is CASSLGGNMPGETQYF. In DNA, the CDR3 is TGTGCCAGCAGTTTAGGCGGGAATATGCCTGGGGAGACCCAGTACTTC.

The V and J genes are TRBV3-1 and TRBJ1-6; D not certain. The germline V gene has CDR1 LGHDT and CDR2 YNNKEL (reference sequence). CDR3 length: 15 residues. Trimming stripped 0 bases from V and 5 bases from J, with 8 bases between. The CDR3 spells CASSQEGSDNSPLHF. CDR3 DNA: TGTGCCAGCAGCCAAGAAGGAAGCGATAATTCACCCCTCCACTTT. The full variable domain, rest sourced from reference TRBV3-1 and TRBJ1-6, is DTAVSQTPKYLVTQMGNDKSIKCEQNLGHDTMYWYKQDSKKFLKIMFSYNNKELIINETVPNRFSPKSPDKAHLNLHINSLELGDSAVYFCASSQEGSDNSPLHFGNGTRLTVT.

The sample holds a few counts of this clonotype. The V and J genes are TRBV7-6 and TRBJ2-3, with no clear D. The CDR3 is 11 residues long. Per germline, CDR1 SGHVS and CDR2 FNYEAQ. V was shortened by 3 bases and J by 5 bases, with 3 bases between the two germline ends. CDR3 amino acids: CASSFQDTQYF. The CDR3 nucleotides are TGTGCCAGCAGCTTCCAAGATACGCAGTATTTT.

This clonotype was recorded a few times. The V and J genes are TRBV19 and TRBJ2-1, with D uncertain. Trimming took 3 bases from V and 0 from J, leaving 9 bases between them. This CDR3 region has 15 residues. Germline V CDR1 and CDR2: LNHDA, SQIVND (reference sequence). The CDR3 reads CASSIGVSSYNEQFF. The CDR3, as DNA: TGTGCCAGTAGTATTGGGGTTAGCTCCTACAATGAGCAGTTCTTC.

This clonotype was counted only a few times. The chain has TRBV6-5 and TRBJ2-5; TRBD1 matches 9 bases. The CDR3 runs 15 residues. The germline CDR1 and CDR2 sequences are MNHEY and SVGAGI. Trimming cost V 5 bases and J 0 bases; bases outside gene matches: 4. The chain's CDR3 is CASSLTGGNQETQYF. In DNA, the CDR3 is TGTGCCAGCAGTCTGACAGGGGGGAACCAAGAGACCCAGTACTTC.

The chain joins TRBV2 to TRBJ2-3, with D perhaps TRBD2 (6 bases). CDR3 size: 14 residues. Trimming cost V 6 bases and J 8 bases, with 18 bases left between them. Germline-derived CDR1 and CDR2 are SNHLY and FYNNEI. Written as DNA, the CDR3 is TGTGCCAGCAGGGGCGGGGCGATATCAAGTACGCAGTATTTT. Translation gives CASRGGAISSTQYF.

The chain joins TRBV10-3 to TRBJ1-1; no definite D call. Trimming removed 8 bases at V and 2 bases at J, with 12 bases between. The CDR3 totals 13 residues. Germline V gene sequence: CDR1 ENHRY, CDR2 SYGVKD. The CDR3 loop is CAIAPPGNTEAFF. CDR3 sequence (DNA): TGTGCCATCGCCCCCCCAGGCAACACTGAAGCTTTCTTT.

Ten or more counts support this clonotype. The rearrangement joins TRBV5-5 to TRBJ2-1, with 7 positions matching TRBD1. The CDR3 runs 15 residues. Per germline, CDR1 SGHKS and CDR2 YYEKEE (reference sequence). The V and J ends lost 4 bases and 6 bases, in that order; junction bases with no gene match: 10. The CDR3 sequence is CASSRFDRDSNEQFF. In nucleotides, the CDR3 is TGTGCCAGCAGCCGCTTCGACCGGGACAGCAATGAGCAGTTCTTC.

This clonotype has ten or more counts. The chain is built from TRBV12-3 or TRBV12-4 and TRBJ2-3; D unresolved. The CDR3 is 14 residues long. Trimming took off 2 bases at V and 2 bases at J, with 8 bases between the two ends. Written as DNA, the CDR3 is TGTGCCAGCAGTTTAAGCCAGTACACAGATACGCAGTATTTT. The encoded protein is CASSLSQYTDTQYF.

In nucleotides, the CDR3 is TGTGCCATCAGTACGGGTGCAACTAATGAAAAACTGTTTTTT. It encodes CAISTGATNEKLFF. The chain joins TRBV10-3 to TRBJ1-4; D unclear. Trimming took 5 bases from V and 0 from J, leaving 7 bases between them. This CDR3 spans 14 amino acids. Germline CDR1 reads ENHRY; CDR2 reads SYGVKD.

This clonotype was picked up a small number of times. The chain carries TRBV2 and TRBJ1-5; 7 nucleotides align to TRBD1. The ends lost 6 bases at V and 6 bases at J; junction bases unmatched: 2. The germline gives CDR1 SNHLY, CDR2 FYNNEI. The CDR3 extends over 12 amino acids. CDR3 coding DNA: TGTGCCAGCAGACAGGGGCTTCAGCCCCAGCATTTT. This gives the protein CASRQGLQPQHF.

V and J are TRBV20-1 and TRBJ2-7; the match to TRBD1 covers 8 bases. Germline V CDR1 and CDR2: DFQATT, SNEGSKA (reference sequence). The CDR3 covers 13 residues. Germline trimming cut 5 bases from V and 2 bases from J; bases unmatched to any gene: 5. CDR3 amino acids: CSALDREPYEQYF. As DNA, the CDR3 is TGCAGTGCTCTGGACAGGGAACCCTACGAGCAGTACTTC.

The chain links TRBV7-2 to TRBJ2-7, with D tentatively TRBD1 or TRBD2 (7 bases each). CDR1 SGHTA and CDR2 FQGNSA come from the germline V gene. This CDR3 has 16 amino acids. V gave up 3 bases and J gave up 3 bases, with 18 bases separating them. The CDR3 nucleotides are TGTGCCAGCAGCTTTCAGGGAGGGGGCGTCTTCTACGAGCAGTACTTC. The encoded protein is CASSFQGGGVFYEQYF.

This clonotype was counted ten times or more. V and J are TRBV5-1 and TRBJ2-7; possibly TRBD2 for D (6 bases). This CDR3 is built from 13 residues. Between the trimmed V and J ends, which lost 4 bases and 3 bases, there was a span of 11 bases. Germline V CDR1 and CDR2: SGHRS, YFSETQ. CDR3: CASSTRLDYEQYF. The CDR3, as DNA: TGCGCCAGCAGCACCCGACTAGACTACGAGCAGTACTTC.

The chain employs TRBV9 and TRBJ1-5; 10 bases align to TRBD1. J was trimmed by 10 bases and V by 2 bases; bases with no gene match: 9. The CDR3 extends over 15 amino acids. The germline CDR1 and CDR2 sequences are SGDLS and YYNGEE. CDR3 bases: TGTGCCAGCAGCGTCGGGACAGGGGATGTTTTTCCCCAGCATTTT. It translates to CASSVGTGDVFPQHF.

This rearrangement joins TRBV2 to TRBJ2-1; D possibly matches TRBD1 or TRBD2 (5 bases each). Germline V gives CDR1 SNHLY, CDR2 FYNNEI. The germline V and J ends were trimmed by 6 bases and 7 bases, with 16 bases remaining between them. This CDR3 is 14 amino acids long. The CDR3 protein is CASREFRDQNEQFF. DNA of the CDR3: TGTGCCAGCAGAGAATTCCGGGACCAGAATGAGCAGTTCTTC.

This clonotype has only a few counts. A junction boundary mismatches the germline segment, possibly from a read error. The chain links TRBV18 to TRBJ2-7, with 8 positions matching TRBD1. CDR1 is KGHSH, CDR2 LQKENI, per germline. The CDR3 is made up of 14 amino acids. The CDR3 DNA reads as TGTGCCAGCTCCCCCGGACAGGGCCCGGACGACCAGTACTTC. Amino acids: CASSPGQGPDDQYF.

V and J are TRBV7-9 and TRBJ2-7; no definite D call. In germline, CDR1 is SEHNR, CDR2 FQNEAQ (reference sequence). V gave up 3 bases and J gave up 6 bases, with 9 bases separating them. The CDR3 loop spans 12 amino acids. CDR3 in DNA: TGTGCCAGCAGCTTTTCCACCCGCGAGCAGTACTTC. Amino acid sequence: CASSFSTREQYF.

The chain recombines TRBV2 with TRBJ2-3; weak D call: TRBD2 (6 bases). Trimming cost V 8 bases and J 1 base, with 16 bases left between them. This CDR3 is 15 amino acids long. From germline, CDR1 is SNHLY and CDR2 FYNNEI. CDR3 coding DNA: TGTGCCAGCGGGAGAAGGGCTAGCGGCACAGATACGCAGTATTTT. It codes for CASGRRASGTDTQYF.

This clonotype was observed a handful of times. The chain carries TRBV5-1 and TRBJ2-3, with D maybe TRBD1 (6 bases). This CDR3 region has 15 residues. V shed 4 bases and J shed 0 bases, with 12 bases lying between them. Germline assignment: CDR1 SGHRS and CDR2 YFSETQ. Here the CDR3 reads CASSPVQGSTDTQYF. The CDR3 DNA sequence: TGCGCCAGCAGCCCCGTGCAGGGGAGCACAGATACGCAGTATTTT.

The J gene is TRBJ2-1, the V gene TRBV2; possibly TRBD2 for D (5 bases). The CDR3 is 11 residues long. Germline CDR1 reads SNHLY; CDR2 reads FYNNEI. V was trimmed by 8 bases and J by 9 bases, leaving 11 bases between them. The CDR3 protein is CASRGLAEQFF. CDR3 nucleotide sequence: TGTGCCAGCCGGGGATTAGCTGAGCAGTTCTTC.

As regards this clonotype: This sequence may be a read error, since a much larger clone differs from it by one base. The J gene is TRBJ1-2, the V gene TRBV12-3 or TRBV12-4, with 10 bases fitting TRBD1. This CDR3 region has 14 residues. V dropped 3 bases and J dropped 7; count of bases not matched to a gene: 5. CDR3 DNA sequence: TGTGCCAGCAGTTTTTACGGGACAGGGGTTGGCTACACCTTC. It codes for CASSFYGTGVGYTF.

This chain links TRBV4-2 with TRBJ2-5, with D maybe TRBD1 (6 bases). CDR1 and CDR2 from the germline V gene are LGHNA and YNFKEQ. CDR3 size: 15 residues. V lost 1 base and J lost 4, with 13 bases in between. The DNA for the CDR3 is TGTGCCAGCAGCCAAGGAAGTCGCAGGGGAGAGACCCAGTACTTC. It is translated as CASSQGSRRGETQYF.